One sample yielded the 23 T cell receptor beta chains listed below, sequenced in a study of regulatory T cells in long-lasting Graves disease. Building the TCR beta libraries relied on iRepertoire HTBI primers, and CDR3 regions underwent Arm-PCR. TCRdb re-derived calls from the multiplex PCR reads in MiXCR, one entry per CDR3 protein. The sample lists hundreds of thousands of distinct CDR3 sequences; about 16% were seen once. Time point here: newly diagnosed GD, antithyroid drugs for less than 3 months. Preparation of the TCR library used RNA extracted from PBMCs. Sequences were derived from peripheral blood mononuclear cells (PBMCs), sampled at new diagnosis, from a patient treated with antithyroid drugs. These receptors came from a female donor with Graves disease.

This clonotype was observed at least ten times. The chain joins TRBV4-3 to TRBJ2-7; TRBD1 matches at 12 bases. This CDR3 is built from 14 residues. In germline, CDR1 is LGHNA, CDR2 YSLEER. J gave up 7 bases and V 4 bases, and 5 bases lay outside the gene matches. CDR3 loop: CASSPGQGAREQYF. The CDR3 bases are TGCGCCAGCAGCCCGGGACAGGGGGCTCGGGAGCAGTACTTC.

At least ten counts were recorded for this clonotype. This chain joins TRBV12-3 or TRBV12-4 and TRBJ2-2; TRBD2 matches at 8 bases. Germline trimming cut 6 bases from V and 5 bases from J; bases unmatched to any gene: 14. This CDR3 is built from 17 residues. CDR3 sequence: CASRPLSSGGDTGELFF. CDR3 in DNA: TGTGCCAGCAGGCCCCTCTCGAGCGGGGGAGATACCGGGGAGCTGTTTTTT.

This clonotype was observed many times. The chain carries TRBV29-1 and TRBJ1-1, with a possible D match to TRBD1 (5 bases). This CDR3 has 11 residues. Germline loops: CDR1 SQVTM, CDR2 ANQGSEA. The V gene lost 7 bases and the J gene lost 12 bases, with 18 bases spanning the gap. CDR3 DNA: TGCAGCGCCATGGAGGGGATTGAGTCTTTCTTT. This sequence encodes CSAMEGIESFF.

Ten or more counts support this clonotype. This rearrangement joins TRBV11-1 to TRBJ1-1; D perhaps matches TRBD1 (5 bases). CDR1 and CDR2 from the germline V gene are SGHAT and FQDESV (reference sequence). The CDR3 totals 15 residues. Trimming left V 5 bases short and J 1 base short, with 14 bases between. Here the CDR3 DNA reads TGTGCCAGCAGCAGAGATGGGGCATCGAACACTGAAGCTTTCTTT. Amino acids: CASSRDGASNTEAFF.

This clonotype was counted many times. V is TRBV20-1 and J is TRBJ2-1; 12 positions match TRBD1. The CDR3 is made up of 18 amino acids. V lost 2 bases to trimming and J lost 4 bases; unmatched junction nucleotides: 12. Germline lookup yields CDR1 DFQATT and CDR2 SNEGSKA (reference sequence). The CDR3 protein is CSARRRVRDRGQYNEQFF. The CDR3 coding sequence is TGCAGTGCTAGACGCAGAGTCCGGGACAGGGGGCAATACAATGAGCAGTTCTTC.

For this clonotype: This may be a read error, as it is one base from a much larger clone. This sequence joins TRBV28 and TRBJ1-2, with 8 bases fitting TRBD1. Per germline, CDR1 MDHEN and CDR2 SYDVKM. The CDR3 runs to 15 residues. CDR3 coding DNA: TGTGCCTGCAGGTACGAGGACAGGGTTAACTATGGCTACACCTTC. Its translation is CACRYEDRVNYGYTF.

The chain combines TRBV10-3 with TRBJ2-2; D might be TRBD1 (5 bases). The CDR3 consists of 12 residues. Germline V gives CDR1 ENHRY, CDR2 SYGVKD. Trimming cost V 4 bases and J 6 bases, with 6 bases left between them. CDR3 sequence reads: CAISAGSGELFF. The CDR3 DNA sequence: TGTGCCATCAGTGCAGGGTCCGGGGAGCTGTTTTTT.

This clonotype was seen more than once but under ten times. The chain recombines TRBV5-1 with TRBJ2-2; 13 bases map to TRBD2. The CDR3 has 16 residues. The germline gives CDR1 SGHRS, CDR2 YFSETQ. Germline trimming cut 5 bases from V and 3 bases from J; bases unmatched to any gene: 4. The CDR3 bases are TGCGCCAGCAGTTGGGGGACTAGCGGGGACACCGGGGAGCTGTTTTTT. Translating gives CASSWGTSGDTGELFF.

The table lists this clonotype with many counts. The chain links TRBV3-1 to TRBJ1-2; D is unclear. The CDR3 covers 12 residues. The germline V gene encodes CDR1 LGHDT and CDR2 YNNKEL (reference sequence). Trimming took off 2 bases at V and 4 bases at J, with 5 bases between the two ends. In DNA, the CDR3 is TGTGCCAGCAGCCAAAACGTCTATGGCTACACCTTC. As protein: CASSQNVYGYTF.

This clonotype was picked up many times. This chain joins TRBV5-6 and TRBJ2-1; tentatively, D is TRBD2 (6 bases). This CDR3 region has 15 residues. V was shortened by 5 bases and J by 2 bases, with 14 bases between the two germline ends. The germline V gene encodes CDR1 SGHDT and CDR2 YYEEEE. CDR3 protein: CASRLGGVAYNEQFF. CDR3 bases: TGTGCCAGCAGGCTCGGGGGAGTAGCCTACAATGAGCAGTTCTTC.

This clonotype occurred many times. The V call is TRBV27, the J call TRBJ2-7; the D gene is possibly TRBD2 (5 bases). V was shortened by 5 bases and J by 2 bases, with 13 bases between the two germline ends. The CDR3 has 14 residues. CDR1 MNHEY and CDR2 SMNVEV come from the germline V gene (reference sequence). The DNA for the CDR3 is TGTGCCAGCAGTCCCCAGCGGATGACCTACGAGCAGTACTTC. Residues: CASSPQRMTYEQYF.

The sample holds many counts of this clonotype. The chain combines TRBV12-3 or TRBV12-4 with TRBJ2-6, with 7 positions matching TRBD2. The CDR3 covers 16 residues. V shed 5 bases, J shed 11 bases, and the junction held 15 bases outside the gene matches. In nucleotides, the CDR3 is TGTGCCAGCAGTGGGGGGGAGTCCTTCACGAGGGACGTCCTGACTTTC. This encodes CASSGGESFTRDVLTF.

The rearrangement uses TRBV4-1 and TRBJ2-3; D call uncertain. V was shortened by 0 bases and J by 8 bases, with 6 bases between the two germline ends. The germline V gene has CDR1 MGHRA and CDR2 YSYEKL. This CDR3 contains 12 residues. The CDR3 loop reads CASSQDQFTQYF. The DNA for the CDR3 is TGCGCCAGCAGCCAAGATCAGTTTACGCAGTATTTT.

In this sample, this clonotype turned up many times. The rearrangement joins TRBV4-1 to TRBJ1-5; D ambiguous. This CDR3 comprises 13 residues. The germline V gene has CDR1 MGHRA and CDR2 YSYEKL. The ends were cut back, 1 base at V and 4 bases at J, with 5 bases in the middle. The CDR3 sequence is CASSQADNQPQHF. CDR3 sequence (DNA): TGCGCCAGCAGCCAAGCGGATAATCAGCCCCAGCATTTT.

This clonotype came up many times. This chain links TRBV2 with TRBJ2-3; a possible D gene is TRBD2 (5 bases). V gave up 5 bases and J gave up 10 bases, with 19 bases separating them. Germline V CDR1 and CDR2: SNHLY, FYNNEI. The CDR3 is 14 residues long. CDR3 sequence reads: CASSTDWTGLAQYF. CDR3 DNA: TGTGCCAGCAGTACCGACTGGACTGGCCTTGCGCAGTATTTT. Variable domain in full (rest from reference TRBV2 and TRBJ2-3): EPEVTQTPSHQVTQMGQEVILRCVPISNHLYFYWYRQILGQKVEFLVSFYNNEISEKSEIFDDQFSVERPDGSNFTLKIRSTKLEDSAMYFCASSTDWTGLAQYFGPGTRLTVL.

The chain employs TRBV25-1 and TRBJ1-1, with a weak D call TRBD1 (6 bases). Trimming took off 3 bases at V and 2 bases at J, with 13 bases between the two ends. CDR1 MGHDK and CDR2 SYGVNS come from the germline V gene. The CDR3 is made up of 15 amino acids. The CDR3 here is CASSEGRGYNTEAFF. In DNA, the CDR3 is TGTGCCAGCAGTGAGGGTAGGGGGTATAACACTGAAGCTTTCTTT.

This clonotype appeared many times. The chain is built from TRBV5-5 and TRBJ2-7, with unresolved D. There are 14 residues in the CDR3. Germline assignment: CDR1 SGHKS and CDR2 YYEKEE (reference sequence). V was clipped by 3 bases and J by 3 bases, with 13 bases between them. CDR3 amino acids: CASSSVRADYEQYF. The CDR3 DNA reads TGTGCCAGCAGCTCGGTCCGGGCAGACTACGAGCAGTACTTC.

This chain uses TRBV19 with TRBJ2-5; TRBD2 agrees at 7 bases. The V gene end was trimmed by 3 bases and the J gene end by 1 base; junction bases not matched to a gene: 5. The CDR3 consists of 15 residues. The germline V gene has CDR1 LNHDA and CDR2 SQIVND (reference sequence). The CDR3: CASSMRLAAQETQYF. For the CDR3, the DNA is TGTGCCAGTAGTATGCGGCTAGCGGCCCAAGAGACCCAGTACTTC.

V is TRBV9 and J is TRBJ2-3; possibly TRBD1 for D (5 bases). CDR3 length: 14 amino acids. Germline V gene data show CDR1 as SGDLS and CDR2 as YYNGEE. The germline V and J ends were trimmed by 6 bases and 4 bases, with 15 bases remaining between them. The CDR3 reads CASTRTNRADTQYF. DNA of the CDR3: TGTGCCAGCACCAGGACAAATAGAGCAGATACGCAGTATTTT.

V gene TRBV5-1 combines with J gene TRBJ2-5; TRBD2 matches at 9 bases. Trimming cost V 6 bases and J 1 base; bases outside gene matches: 7. Germline CDR1 is SGHRS and CDR2 is YFSETQ. The CDR3 is 15 residues long. In DNA form, the CDR3 reads TGCGCCAGCACCAGGGTTAGCGGGGGCCAAGAGACCCAGTACTTC. It specifies CASTRVSGGQETQYF.

This clonotype was found many times. A read error may account for a junction end that differs from germline. V usage is TRBV28 and J usage is TRBJ2-7; maybe TRBD1 (6 bases). The V gene's germline CDR1 is MDHEN and CDR2 SYDVKM. The CDR3 spans 12 residues. CDR3 sequence: CASNQQGYEDVF. CDR3 nucleotide sequence: TGTGCCAGCAATCAGCAGGGGTATGAGGACGTATTC. Full variable domain (missing parts from reference TRBV28 and TRBJ2-7): DVKVTQSSRYLVKRTGEKVFLECVQDMDHENMFWYRQDPGLGLRLIYFSYDVKMKEKGDIPEGYSVSREKKERFSLILESASTNQTSMYLCASNQQGYEDVFGPGTRLTVT.

Turning to this clonotype: A much larger clone differs by one base, so this may be a read error. This chain links TRBV10-3 with TRBJ1-1; no definite D call. The length of the CDR3 is 14 residues. Germline V gene lookup returns CDR1 ENHRY and CDR2 SYGVKD. The CDR3 sequence is CGISATNENTEAFF. CDR3 sequence (DNA): TGTGGCATCAGTGCCACAAACGAGAACACTGAAGCTTTCTTT.

The sample holds many counts of this clonotype. This chain joins TRBV10-3 and TRBJ1-5; no definite D call. This CDR3 is 14 amino acids long. Germline-derived CDR1 and CDR2 are ENHRY and SYGVKD. Trimming cost V 2 bases and J 0 bases, with 5 bases left between them. CDR3 amino acids: CAISEVYSNQPQHF. In nucleotides, the CDR3 is TGTGCCATCAGTGAGGTGTATAGCAATCAGCCCCAGCATTTT.